The T cell receptor (beta chain) described here comes from a study of CD8 T cells in Susac syndrome. An input of roughly 0.45 to 1 ug of RNA was subjected to reverse transcription using random hexamers. MiXCR, run by TCRdb on the immunoSEQ multiplex PCR reads, gives a single entry per CDR3 protein. The sample records more than 150,000 distinct CDR3 sequences, 92% being singletons. The V and J ends lost 5 bases and 7 bases respectively, with 16 bases between them. Germline V gives CDR1 SQVTM, CDR2 ANQGSEA. This CDR3 is 13 amino acids long. The V call is TRBV29-1, the J call TRBJ2-3; weak D call: TRBD1 (6 bases). This clonotype was obtained from a human donor in good health. The source material was CD4+ T cells from PBMCs. The CDR3 is CSVPTGLANTQYF. The CDR3 coding sequence is TGCAGCGTTCCGACAGGTCTAGCTAATACGCAGTATTTT.